This TCR beta chain was recorded in a study of blood T cell repertoires in COVID-19. Study-wide background: Acute and convalescent COVID-19 specimens originated in the United States, Italy and Spain. T cells, B-cell-depleted T cells, or PBMCs supplied cDNA or gDNA.

This CDR3 region has 15 residues. Trimming took off 6 bases at V and 2 bases at J, with 15 bases between the two ends. Germline lookup yields CDR1 MGHRA and CDR2 YSYEKL. Original analysis: It was from reference gene primer amplification that nucleated cell counts were estimated. Data came from immunoSEQ multiplex PCR; TCRdb stores just in-frame clones and leaves some out. Clone size and V and J calls were adopted from that table, with D and trimming inferred from the DNA. The sample lists under 250,000 clones; about 79% were seen once. The sequenced material came from peripheral blood. The source is a human donor in a cohort sampled during active COVID-19. This chain connects TRBV4-1 to TRBJ2-3; D not certain. The CDR3 bases are TGCGCCAGCAGGCAGTTAGCCTTACCCACAGATACGCAGTATTTT. It yields the protein CASRQLALPTDTQYF.